The 9 T cell receptor beta chains reported below all come from one sample, sequenced in a study of blood T cell repertoires in COVID-19. Using immunoSEQ multiplex PCR, the repertoire was profiled, and TCRdb retains in-frame clones only, with some absent. The sample yields about 43,000 clones, about four fifths seen once. Sequencing input: peripheral blood. These receptors were collected from a woman aged 55-75 years with acute or convalescent COVID-19.

The rearrangement joins TRBV18 to TRBJ1-5; tentative D call: TRBD1 (5 bases). Trimming left V 4 bases short and J 0 bases short, with 16 bases between. The CDR3 spans 17 residues. Germline values: CDR1 KGHSH, CDR2 LQKENI. The DNA of the CDR3 is TGTGCCAGCTCACAGTCAGCAGGGTCGGATAGCAATCAGCCCCAGCATTTT. Encoded protein: CASSQSAGSDSNQPQHF. The full variable domain, its missing parts supplied by reference TRBV18 and TRBJ1-5, is NAGVMQNPRHLVRRRGQEARLRCSPMKGHSHVYWYRQLPEEGLKFMVYLQKENIIDESGMPKERFSAEFPKEGPSILRIQQVVRGDSAAYFCASSQSAGSDSNQPQHFGDGTRLSIL.

The rearrangement uses TRBV5-4 and TRBJ2-1; the match to TRBD2 covers 10 bases. This CDR3 is built from 15 residues. The germline V gene has CDR1 SGHNT and CDR2 YYREEE (reference sequence). The J segment lost 6 bases and the V segment lost 4 bases, leaving 7 bases of the junction unmatched. The CDR3 DNA sequence: TGTGCCAGCAGCCCGCGGCTAGCGGGAGCCAATGAGCAGTTCTTC. As protein: CASSPRLAGANEQFF.

V and J are TRBV4-2 and TRBJ2-3; D uncertain. The CDR3 consists of 14 residues. Trimming pared 4 bases from V and 6 bases from J, leaving 14 bases between. The germline V gene encodes CDR1 LGHNA and CDR2 YNFKEQ. Here the CDR3 reads CASSPRVPTDTQYF. The CDR3 coding sequence is TGTGCCAGCAGCCCCCGGGTTCCCACGGATACGCAGTATTTT.

This chain joins TRBV14 and TRBJ2-3; TRBD2 matches at 11 bases. V lost 4 bases to trimming and J lost 4 bases; unmatched junction nucleotides: 4. Germline V CDR1 and CDR2: SGHDN, FVKESK. The CDR3 covers 15 residues. The CDR3 region is CASSRFSGGADTQYF. In nucleotides, the CDR3 is TGTGCCAGCAGCCGCTTTAGCGGGGGGGCAGATACGCAGTATTTT.

CDR3 nucleotide sequence: TGTGCCAGCAGCGTAGAGCCAGGGCGGGAGCAGTACTTC. This codes for CASSVEPGREQYF. This rearrangement joins TRBV9 to TRBJ2-7; perhaps TRBD1 as D (5 bases). The germline CDR1 and CDR2 sequences are SGDLS and YYNGEE. V dropped 0 bases and J dropped 7 bases, with 11 bases sitting between them. CDR3 length: 13 amino acids. Filled out from reference TRBV9 and TRBJ2-7, the complete variable domain reads DSGVTQTPKHLITATGQRVTLRCSPRSGDLSVYWYQQSLDQGLQFLIQYYNGEERAKGNILERFSAQQFPDLHSELNLSSLELGDSALYFCASSVEPGREQYFGPGTRLTVT.

The chain couples TRBV3-1 (or the pseudogene TRBV3-2) to TRBJ2-4, with 8 bases lining up with TRBD2. The CDR3 loop spans 17 amino acids. The J segment lost 0 bases and the V segment lost 2 bases, leaving 6 bases of the junction unmatched. The germline V gene encodes CDR1 LGHDT and CDR2 YNNKEL (reference sequence). CDR3 sequence reads: CASSQRFSGIAKNIQYF. The CDR3 DNA sequence: TGTGCCAGCAGCCAAAGGTTTAGCGGGATAGCCAAAAACATTCAGTACTTC.

This clone has just a few counts. The chain carries TRBV7-9 and TRBJ2-1, with TRBD1 as a possible D gene (6 bases). The germline gives CDR1 SEHNR, CDR2 FQNEAQ (reference sequence). The V end was cut by 8 bases, the J end by 7 bases, with 18 bases between. The CDR3 contains 14 residues. CDR3 DNA: TGTGCCAGCTGTTCGCCGGAGAGGGGGAATGAGCAGTTCTTC. As protein: CASCSPERGNEQFF.

The chain links TRBV7-2 to TRBJ1-3, with D perhaps TRBD1 (5 bases). Trimming took off 5 bases at V and 0 bases at J, with 14 bases between the two ends. CDR1 is SGHTA, CDR2 FQGNSA, per germline. The CDR3 is 16 residues long. The CDR3 protein is CASSRGEASSGNTIYF. The CDR3 coding sequence is TGTGCCAGCAGCAGGGGTGAGGCCAGCTCTGGAAACACCATATATTTT.

The chain employs TRBV12-3 or TRBV12-4 and TRBJ2-3, with 8 bases fitting TRBD1. The junction had 7 bases not matched to a gene; V was cut back by 6 bases and J by 14 bases. This CDR3 spans 11 amino acids. The CDR3 loop is CASSLTGERYF. As DNA, the CDR3 is TGTGCCAGCAGCTTGACAGGGGAAAGGTATTTT.